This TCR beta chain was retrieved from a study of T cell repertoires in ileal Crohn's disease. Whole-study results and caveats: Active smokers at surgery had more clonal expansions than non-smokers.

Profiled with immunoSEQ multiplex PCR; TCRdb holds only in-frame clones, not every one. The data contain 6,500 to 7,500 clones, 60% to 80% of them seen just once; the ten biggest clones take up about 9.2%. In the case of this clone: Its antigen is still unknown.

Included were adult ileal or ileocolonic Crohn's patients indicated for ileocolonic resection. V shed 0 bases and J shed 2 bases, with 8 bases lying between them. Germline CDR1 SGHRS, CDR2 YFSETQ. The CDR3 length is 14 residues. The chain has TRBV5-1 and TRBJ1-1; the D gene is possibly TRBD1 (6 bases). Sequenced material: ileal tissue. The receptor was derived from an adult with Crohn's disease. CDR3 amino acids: CASSLGTVNTEAFF. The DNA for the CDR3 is TGCGCCAGCAGCTTGGGGACAGTAAACACTGAAGCTTTCTTT.